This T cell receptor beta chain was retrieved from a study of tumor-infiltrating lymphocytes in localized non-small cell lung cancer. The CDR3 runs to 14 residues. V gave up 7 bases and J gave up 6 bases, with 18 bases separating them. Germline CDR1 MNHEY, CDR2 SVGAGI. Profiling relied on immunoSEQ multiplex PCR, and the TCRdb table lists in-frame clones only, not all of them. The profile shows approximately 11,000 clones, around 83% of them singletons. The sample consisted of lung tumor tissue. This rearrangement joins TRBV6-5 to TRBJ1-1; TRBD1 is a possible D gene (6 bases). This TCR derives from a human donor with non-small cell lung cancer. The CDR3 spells CASTGTGLFAEAFF. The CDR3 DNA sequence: TGTGCCAGCACCGGCACAGGGTTATTCGCTGAAGCTTTCTTT.